These 25 T cell receptor delta chains were all obtained from the same sample, sequenced in a study of human gamma delta and Vdelta1 T cells. TCRdb re-analyzed the PCR reads via CATT. The sample lists some 6,100 delta-chain clones; roughly a tenth were seen once. Sequencing was performed on naive CD27+ Vdelta1 gamma-delta T cells from blood. These TCRs come from a human donor in good health.

Relative to its sample, this clone is hyperexpanded. Other DNA sequences in this specimen translate into the identical CDR3. The chain uses TRDV2 and TRDJ1, with D perhaps matching TRDD3 (6 bases). The germline gives CDR1 GEAIGNYY, CDR2 EKD. V was clipped by 6 bases and J by 3 bases, with 16 bases between them. The CDR3 is 14 amino acids. Written as DNA, the CDR3 is TGTGCCTGTCTGTCCCGGTGGGGGGCCGATAAACTCATCTTT. Translation gives CACLSRWGADKLIF.

Worth noting for this clone: This may come from a read error, since a much larger clone is one base off. This rearrangement joins TRDV1 to TRDJ1; 8 bases fit TRDD3. Trimming removed 0 bases from V and 3 bases from J; junction bases left unmatched: 15. The length of the CDR3 is 19 residues. CDR1 is TSWWSYY and CDR2 is QGS in the germline V gene. CDR3 amino acids: CALGELRAGGRQYADKLIF. The CDR3 DNA follows: TGTGCTCTTGGGGAACTTCGGGCTGGGGGACGTCAGTACGCCGATAAACTCATCTTT.

Concerning this clone: This sequence may be a read error, since a much larger clone differs from it by one base. The chain uses TRDV1 and TRDJ1, with TRDD2 matching 9 bases. CDR3 length: 21 residues. CDR1 TSWWSYY and CDR2 QGS come from the germline V gene. As DNA, the CDR3 is TGTGCTCTTGGACCCAAACGCCTTCCTACAAATAGGATATTAAACACCAATAAACTCATCTTT. Protein sequence: CALGPKRLPTNRILNTNKLIF.

Comment on this clone: The protein TCRdb gives is from a much larger clone and does not agree with this DNA's translation at residue 7, likely a read error; the protein shown here comes from the DNA. V is TRDV1 and J is TRDJ1; 9 bases are shared with TRDD3. CDR1 is TSWWSYY and CDR2 is QGS in the germline V gene. This CDR3 comprises 15 residues. V shed 4 bases and J 10 bases; nucleotides not matched to a gene: 13. The CDR3 loop is CALGGTLAGIRILIF. CDR3 nucleotide sequence: TGTGCTCTTGGGGGTACTCTTGCGGGGATACGGATACTCATCTTT.

This clone was observed at least ten times. This chain joins TRDV1 and TRDJ1; the match to TRDD3 covers 12 bases. The CDR3 is 25 residues long. V dropped 0 bases and J dropped 2; count of bases not matched to a gene: 28. Germline assignment: CDR1 TSWWSYY and CDR2 QGS. CDR3: CALGELPIGRRFFVLGDTRTDKLIF. The CDR3 region has the DNA TGTGCTCTTGGGGAACTACCTATTGGACGGCGTTTTTTTGTACTGGGGGATACTAGAACCGATAAACTCATCTTT.

This clone was counted only a few times. A much larger clone lies one base from this, so it may be a read error. The chain links TRDV1 to TRDJ1, with 9 nucleotides matching TRDD3. V was pared by 8 bases and J by 2 bases, with 18 bases of the junction left unmatched. CDR3 length: 18 residues. Germline V gene lookup returns CDR1 TSWWSYY and CDR2 QGS. This CDR3 reads CALSSSRGYALRTDKLIF. Here the CDR3 DNA reads TGTGCTCTTTCTTCCTCCAGGGGATACGCTCTTAGAACCGATAAACTCATCTTT.

This clone qualifies as large. The V call is TRDV1, the J call TRDJ1, with 13 bases identical to TRDD3. The junction had 14 bases not matched to a gene; V was cut back by 0 bases and J by 1 base. CDR1 and CDR2 from the germline V gene are TSWWSYY and QGS. There are 21 residues in the CDR3. This CDR3 is CALGELSPSRTGGYGTDKLIF. DNA of the CDR3: TGTGCTCTTGGGGAACTGTCCCCTTCCCGTACTGGGGGATACGGCACCGATAAACTCATCTTT.

By share, this clone ranks as medium-sized. Given a much more abundant clone one base away, this may be a read error. The rearrangement links TRDV1 to TRDJ1; D is unresolved. The germline V and J ends were trimmed by 2 bases and 0 bases, with 19 bases remaining between them. The germline V gene has CDR1 TSWWSYY and CDR2 QGS. This CDR3 has 18 residues. The CDR3 loop is CALGEFPPRRDYTDKLIF. CDR3 bases: TGTGCTCTTGGGGAATTCCCCCCCCGAAGGGACTACACCGATAAACTCATCTTT.

This clone turned up a few times. The mismatch at residue 14 between this DNA's translation and the TCRdb protein of a much larger clone likely reflects a read error; the protein shown is translated from the DNA. The chain employs TRDV1 and TRDJ1; 7 bases align to TRDD3. The V gene's germline CDR1 is TSWWSYY and CDR2 QGS. CDR3 length: 19 residues. Trimming at V came to 0 bases and at J to 8 bases, leaving 21 bases not matched to a gene. The CDR3 region is CALGELRKLRCTGDEKLIF. The CDR3 DNA is TGTGCTCTTGGGGAACTACGTAAGCTACGATGTACTGGGGACGAAAAACTCATCTTT.

For this clone: This sample also contains other DNA sequences that code for the same CDR3. The chain combines TRDV1 with TRDJ1; 12 nucleotides agree with TRDD3. CDR1 is TSWWSYY and CDR2 is QGS in the germline V gene. The length of the CDR3 is 22 residues. V lost 3 bases, J lost 6 bases, and 26 bases stayed unmatched. CDR3 bases: TGTGCTCTTGGGGAGCCCGACTTCCCCCGCGTACTGGGGGATACAAGGAGATATAAACTCATCTTT. Protein: CALGEPDFPRVLGDTRRYKLIF.

Regarding this clone: A read error likely explains why the TCRdb protein, taken from a much larger clone, differs from this DNA's translation at residue 15; the protein shown is translated from the DNA. The chain combines TRDV1 with TRDJ1; a weak D match, TRDD2 (5 bases). CDR3 length: 17 amino acids. Germline V lookup: CDR1 TSWWSYY, CDR2 QGS. Written as DNA, the CDR3 is TGTGCTCTTGGGGAAAATCCTATTATGCCTTCGGCCGATAAACCCATCTTT. This sequence encodes CALGENPIMPSADKPIF.

This clone has only a few counts. A much larger clone differs by one base, so this may be a read error. Additional DNA sequences in this sample encode the identical CDR3. The V gene is TRDV1, the J gene TRDJ1; 13 bases agree with TRDD3. This CDR3 has 21 amino acids. CDR1 is TSWWSYY and CDR2 is QGS in the germline V gene. CDR3 DNA: TGTGCTCTTGGGGCCTATCCCAACTGGGGGATACGGGCTGGGCGGACCGATAAGCTCATCTTT. Its translation is CALGAYPNWGIRAGRTDKLIF.

On this clone: A much more abundant neighbour one base away suggests this may be a read error. This sample includes further DNA sequences coding for the same CDR3. The chain links TRDV1 to TRDJ1, with TRDD3 identical over 8 bases. The CDR3 is 21 amino acids. With V trimmed by 1 base and J by 0 bases, 19 bases remained unmatched. Germline V lookup: CDR1 TSWWSYY, CDR2 QGS. CDR3 nucleotide sequence: TGTGCTCTTGGGGAACGCGGTCCTAGAGGCTGGGGGAGGATGTACACCGATAAACTCATCTTT. Translating it yields CALGERGPRGWGRMYTDKLIF.

This clone is labeled as medium-sized. The identical CDR3 is also encoded by other nucleotide sequences in the sample. The chain employs TRDV1 and TRDJ1, with 9 bases matching TRDD3. Losses at the gene ends were 2 bases for V and 0 bases for J; bases not matched to a gene: 19. The V gene's germline CDR1 is TSWWSYY and CDR2 QGS. This CDR3 spans 21 amino acids. The CDR3 nucleotides are TGTGCTCTTGGGGAAGGTAATTTGGTTACTGGGGGACATAAGTACACCGATAAACTCATCTTT. Protein product: CALGEGNLVTGGHKYTDKLIF.

This clone was seen a few times. This DNA's translation differs at residue 10 from TCRdb's protein, which comes from a much larger clone; a read error is likely, and the protein shown is translated from the DNA. The chain recombines TRDV1 with TRDJ1; D call uncertain. The CDR3 length is 15 residues. Germline lookup yields CDR1 TSWWSYY and CDR2 QGS. The V and J ends lost 2 bases and 8 bases respectively, with 18 bases between them. CDR3 DNA sequence: TGTGCTCTTGGGGAATTGCGCAGCATAACGCCAAAACTCATCTTT. It encodes CALGELRSITPKLIF.

About this clone itself: A far larger clone is only one base removed, so a read error is likely. The chain has TRDV1 and TRDJ2; weak D call: TRDD2 (9 bases). CDR1 and CDR2 (germline): TSWWSYY, QGS. The length of the CDR3 is 26 residues. Trimming cost V 3 bases and J 4 bases, with 45 bases left between them. CDR3 amino acids: CALGDPRKTPSFLRGYPVMSTAQLFF. CDR3 DNA: TGTGCTCTTGGGGATCCCAGAAAGACCCCCTCCTTCCTACGGGGATACCCCGTAATGTCGACAGCACAACTCTTCTTT.

With respect to this clone: A read error is likely here: a far larger clone is one base away. Different DNA sequences within this sample yield the same CDR3. The V call is TRDV1, the J call TRDJ1; 9 bases map to TRDD2. Trimming at V came to 6 bases and at J to 0 bases, leaving 23 bases not matched to a gene. The CDR3 is made up of 21 amino acids. Germline lookup yields CDR1 TSWWSYY and CDR2 QGS. The CDR3 reads CALGEVAFLRAGERYTDKLIF. The CDR3, as DNA: TGTGCTCTTGGAGAGGTGGCCTTCCTACGAGCCGGGGAAAGATACACCGATAAACTCATCTTT.

Comments on this clone: A read error likely explains this, since a far larger clone differs by one base. The same CDR3 also results from other DNA sequences found in this sample. The V call is TRDV1, the J call TRDJ1, with TRDD2 identical over 9 bases. Germline V gives CDR1 TSWWSYY, CDR2 QGS. With V trimmed by 5 bases and J by 8 bases, 45 bases remained unmatched. CDR3 length: 26 residues. In nucleotides, the CDR3 is TGTGCTCTTGGGCCTCGAGCCTTCCTACGTTTTTCGAGGGAGGAACGTAGGGCCGGGGGGAAAGAGAAACTCATCTTT. Amino acid sequence: CALGPRAFLRFSREERRAGGKEKLIF.

This clone has only a few counts. TCRdb attributes to this sequence the protein of a much larger clone, which differs from the DNA translation at residue 5; a read error is likely, and the protein displayed is translated from the DNA. V usage is TRDV1 and J usage is TRDJ1, with 7 bases lining up with TRDD3. Trimming took 4 bases from V and 3 from J; bases not matched to a gene: 14. The CDR3 contains 17 residues. Germline-derived CDR1 and CDR2 are TSWWSYY and QGS. CDR3 residues: CALGGRGGIRVADKLIF. CDR3 sequence (DNA): TGTGCTCTTGGGGGACGAGGGGGGATTCGAGTGGCCGATAAACTCATCTTT.

This clone came up a few times. TCRdb shows a much larger clone's protein in place of this DNA's translation, and the two differ at residue 9, likely through a read error; the protein shown is translated from the DNA. The rearrangement links TRDV1 to TRDJ1, with 10 bases matching TRDD3. The CDR3 is 19 amino acids. V shed 0 bases, J shed 6 bases, and the junction held 16 bases outside the gene matches. Germline values: CDR1 TSWWSYY, CDR2 QGS. The CDR3 DNA sequence: TGTGCTCTTGGGGAACTAAATCGTACCCAGAGGGGGATACGTTATAAACTCATCTTT. It specifies CALGELNRTQRGIRYKLIF.

This clone was counted only a few times. TCRdb's protein for this DNA is that of a much larger clone and differs from the translation at residue 13, likely a read error; the protein shown is the DNA translation. The rearrangement links TRDV1 to TRDJ1; TRDD3 aligns across 8 bases. CDR1 and CDR2 (germline): TSWWSYY, QGS. CDR3 length: 20 amino acids. V trimming: 4 bases; J trimming: 0 bases; junction bases outside the gene matches: 19. The CDR3 protein is CALGANPTRWGTRYTDKLIF. In DNA form, the CDR3 reads TGTGCTCTTGGGGCCAACCCCACCCGCTGGGGGACCCGGTACACCGATAAACTCATCTTT.

Only a few counts were recorded for this clone. TCRdb pairs this DNA with a much larger clone's protein that differs at residue 6, likely a read error; the protein shown was translated from the DNA. The genes are TRDV1 and TRDJ1; D might be TRDD2 (6 bases). Germline lookup yields CDR1 TSWWSYY and CDR2 QGS. Trimming removed 1 base from V and 1 base from J, with 16 bases in between. The CDR3 runs 17 residues. In nucleotides, the CDR3 is TGTGCTCTTGGGGAACATCCTACTGTACTCACCACCGATAAACTCATCTTT. The encoded protein is CALGEHPTVLTTDKLIF.

This clone was seen more than once but under ten times. A read error is likely here: a far larger clone is one base away. Other DNA sequences in this specimen translate into the identical CDR3. The chain has TRDV1 and TRDJ1; D is possibly TRDD2 (6 bases). Germline CDR1 reads TSWWSYY; CDR2 reads QGS. CDR3 size: 22 residues. V was cut by 0 bases and J by 0 bases, with 29 bases left in between. This chain's CDR3 is CALGELSASLPSPRPYTDKLIF. In nucleotides, the CDR3 is TGTGCTCTTGGGGAACTATCCGCGAGCCTCCCTTCCCCCCGGCCGTACACCGATAAACTCATCTTT.

This clone is medium-sized in the sample. The chain joins TRDV1 to TRDJ1; D is ambiguous. Germline CDR1 reads TSWWSYY; CDR2 reads QGS. This CDR3 region has 15 residues. V lost 0 bases and J 3 bases, leaving 11 bases between the germline ends. The chain's CDR3 is CALGELQGSADKLIF. CDR3 bases: TGTGCTCTTGGGGAACTTCAAGGATCAGCCGATAAACTCATCTTT.

This clone showed up just a few times. Since a much larger clone is just one base distant, this may be a read error. The same CDR3 can be traced to other DNA sequences in this sample. The chain carries TRDV1 and TRDJ1; 13 bases agree with TRDD3. Per the germline V gene, CDR1 is TSWWSYY and CDR2 is QGS. V lost 0 bases and J lost 0; bases outside the gene matches: 22. This CDR3 has 24 residues. The CDR3 sequence: CALGELELALTGGYVNPYTDKLIF. The CDR3 nucleotides read TGTGCTCTTGGGGAACTCGAACTCGCCCTAACTGGGGGATACGTCAATCCTTACACCGATAAACTCATCTTT.